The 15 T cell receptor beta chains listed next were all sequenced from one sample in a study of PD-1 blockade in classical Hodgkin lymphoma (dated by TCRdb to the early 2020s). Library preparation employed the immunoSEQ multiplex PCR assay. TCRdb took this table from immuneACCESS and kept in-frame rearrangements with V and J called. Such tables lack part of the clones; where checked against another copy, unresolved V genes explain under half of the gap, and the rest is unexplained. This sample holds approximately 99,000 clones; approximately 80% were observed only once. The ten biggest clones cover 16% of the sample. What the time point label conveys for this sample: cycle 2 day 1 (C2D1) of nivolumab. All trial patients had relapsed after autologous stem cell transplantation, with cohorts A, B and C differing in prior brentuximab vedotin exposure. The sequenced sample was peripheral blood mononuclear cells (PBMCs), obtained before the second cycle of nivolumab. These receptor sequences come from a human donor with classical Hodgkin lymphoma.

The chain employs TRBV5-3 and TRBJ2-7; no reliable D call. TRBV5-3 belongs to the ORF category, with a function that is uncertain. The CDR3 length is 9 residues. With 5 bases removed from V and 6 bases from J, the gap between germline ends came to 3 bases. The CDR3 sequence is CARSLEQYF. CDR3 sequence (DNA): TGTGCCAGAAGTCTCGAGCAGTACTTC.

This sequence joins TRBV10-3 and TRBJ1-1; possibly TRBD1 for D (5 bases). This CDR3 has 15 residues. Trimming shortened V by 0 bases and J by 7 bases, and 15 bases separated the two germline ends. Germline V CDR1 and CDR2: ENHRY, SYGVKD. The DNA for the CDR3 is TGTGCCATCAGTGAGTCGTATGGGGCGAACGGTGAAGCTTTCTTT. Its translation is CAISESYGANGEAFF.

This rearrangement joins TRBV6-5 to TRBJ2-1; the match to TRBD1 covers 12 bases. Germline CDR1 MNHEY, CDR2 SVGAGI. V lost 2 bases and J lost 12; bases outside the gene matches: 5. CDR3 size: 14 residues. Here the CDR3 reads CASSYRDRGRGQFF. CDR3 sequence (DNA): TGTGCCAGCAGTTACCGGGACAGGGGGCGCGGGCAGTTCTTC.

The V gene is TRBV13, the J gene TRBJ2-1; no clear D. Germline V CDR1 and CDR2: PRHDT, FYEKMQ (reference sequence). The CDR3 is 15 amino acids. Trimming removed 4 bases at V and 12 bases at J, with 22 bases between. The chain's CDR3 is CASSSTLTRPTMQFF. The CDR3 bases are TGTGCCAGCAGCTCTACACTGACCAGGCCTACGATGCAGTTCTTC.

The CDR3 loop reads CASRLAGVSKNIQYF. As DNA, the CDR3 is TGTGCCAGTAGGCTAGCGGGAGTATCCAAAAACATTCAGTACTTC. The chain couples TRBV19 to TRBJ2-4; 10 positions agree with TRBD2. The ends lost 6 bases at V and 2 bases at J; junction bases unmatched: 4. The CDR3 runs 15 residues. Looked up from germline, CDR1 is LNHDA and CDR2 is SQIVND (reference sequence).

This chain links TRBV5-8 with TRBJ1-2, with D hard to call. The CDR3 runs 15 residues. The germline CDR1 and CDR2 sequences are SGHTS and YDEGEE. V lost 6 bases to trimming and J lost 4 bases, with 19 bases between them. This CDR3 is CASNLGFFMSYGYTF. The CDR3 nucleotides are TGTGCCAGCAACTTAGGCTTTTTCATGAGCTATGGCTACACCTTC.

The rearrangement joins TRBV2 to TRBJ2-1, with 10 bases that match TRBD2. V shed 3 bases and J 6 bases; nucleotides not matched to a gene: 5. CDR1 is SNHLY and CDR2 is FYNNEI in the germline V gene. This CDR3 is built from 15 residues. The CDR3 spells CASSETLAGVNEQFF. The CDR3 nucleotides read TGTGCCAGCAGTGAGACCCTAGCGGGAGTCAATGAGCAGTTCTTC.

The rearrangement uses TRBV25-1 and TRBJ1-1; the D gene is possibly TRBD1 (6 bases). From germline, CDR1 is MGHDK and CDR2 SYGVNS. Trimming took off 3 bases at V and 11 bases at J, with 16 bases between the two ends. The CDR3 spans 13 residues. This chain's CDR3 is CASSEGARYTAFF. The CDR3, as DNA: TGTGCCAGCAGTGAGGGGGCGCGGTATACGGCTTTCTTT.

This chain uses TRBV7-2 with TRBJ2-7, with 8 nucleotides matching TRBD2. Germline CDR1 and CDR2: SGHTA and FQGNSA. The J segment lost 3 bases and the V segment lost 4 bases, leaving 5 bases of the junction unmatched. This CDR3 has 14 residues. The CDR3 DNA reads TGTGCCAGCAGCTCATCCGGGACTAGCTACGAGCAGTACTTC. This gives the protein CASSSSGTSYEQYF.

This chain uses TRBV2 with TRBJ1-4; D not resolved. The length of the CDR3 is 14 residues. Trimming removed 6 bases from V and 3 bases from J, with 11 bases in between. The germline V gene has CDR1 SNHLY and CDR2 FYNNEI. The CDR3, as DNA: TGTGCCAGCAGGCCGGGCCCCGCTAATGAAAAACTGTTTTTT. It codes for CASRPGPANEKLFF.

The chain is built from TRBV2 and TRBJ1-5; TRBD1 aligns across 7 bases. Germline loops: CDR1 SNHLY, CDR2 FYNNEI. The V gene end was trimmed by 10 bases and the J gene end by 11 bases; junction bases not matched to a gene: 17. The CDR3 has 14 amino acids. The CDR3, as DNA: TGTGCCACCAGGGGGGACAGTCCTTCGTCAGCCCAGCATTTT. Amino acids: CATRGDSPSSAQHF.

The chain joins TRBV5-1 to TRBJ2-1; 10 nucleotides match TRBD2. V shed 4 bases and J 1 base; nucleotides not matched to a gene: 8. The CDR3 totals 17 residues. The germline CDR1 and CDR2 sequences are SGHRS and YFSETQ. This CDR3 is CASSPGLAARSYNEQFF. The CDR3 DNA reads TGCGCCAGCAGCCCTGGACTAGCGGCCAGATCCTACAATGAGCAGTTCTTC.

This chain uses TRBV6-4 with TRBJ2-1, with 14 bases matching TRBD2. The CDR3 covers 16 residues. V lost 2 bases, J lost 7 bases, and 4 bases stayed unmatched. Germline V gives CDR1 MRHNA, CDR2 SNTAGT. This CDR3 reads CASSDPGLAGGNEQFF. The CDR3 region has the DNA TGTGCCAGCAGTGACCCCGGACTAGCGGGGGGTAATGAGCAGTTCTTC.

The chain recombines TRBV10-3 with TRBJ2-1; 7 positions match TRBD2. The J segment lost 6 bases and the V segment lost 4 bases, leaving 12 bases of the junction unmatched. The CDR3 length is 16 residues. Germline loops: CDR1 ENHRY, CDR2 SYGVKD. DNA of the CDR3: TGTGCCATCAGTGTTCTGGGCGGGAGCGCGGGCAATGAGCAGTTCTTC. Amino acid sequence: CAISVLGGSAGNEQFF.

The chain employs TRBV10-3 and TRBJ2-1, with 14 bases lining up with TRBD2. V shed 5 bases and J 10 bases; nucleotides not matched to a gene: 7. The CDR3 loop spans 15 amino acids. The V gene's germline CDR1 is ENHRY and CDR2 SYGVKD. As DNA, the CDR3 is TGTGCCATCAGTCCCGGGACTAGCGGGAGCAGGGAGCAGTTCTTC. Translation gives CAISPGTSGSREQFF.